Given below is one T cell receptor (beta chain) in context. Its antigen is undetermined. The study ran its PCR with 60 Vbeta and 13 Jbeta primers. Profiled with immunoSEQ multiplex PCR; TCRdb holds only in-frame clones, not every one. There are approximately 140,000 clones in the sample; 60% to 85% occur only once, and about 1.8% lies in the top ten. These data belong to a study of cytomegalovirus exposure and HLA in healthy donors. Study-wide results and caveats: Association of a missense DCLRE1C variant with TCR beta V- and J-gene trimming was reported in a later analysis. Clonal expansion was found to be greater in HLA-associated TCR beta chains than in equally common others in a later analysis. Being productive about 87% or about 30% of the time was typical of most TCR beta V segments in an earlier analysis.

Germline V gene lookup returns CDR1 SGHTA and CDR2 FQGNSA. Trimming took 5 bases from V and 2 from J, leaving 16 bases between them. CDR3 size: 16 residues. When sampled, the donors appeared nominally healthy, though they likely had unrecorded immune exposures. Sequencing was performed on PBMCs. The source is a woman aged 35 to 49 in good health and CMV-seronegative. The chain has TRBV7-2 and TRBJ2-1, with a weak D call TRBD2 (7 bases). The CDR3 sequence is CASSDGGGGAYNEQFF. CDR3 nucleotide sequence: TGTGCCAGCAGCGATGGGGGCGGGGGAGCCTACAATGAGCAGTTCTTC.